This T cell receptor beta chain was identified during a study of immune cell composition in non-small cell lung cancer. General study findings and limits: Tumour-reactive clones were not shown to match dominant in vivo tumour clones. Tumour-associated clones >0.5% occurred in roughly 30% of adenocarcinomas, roughly 80% of squamous. No significant correlation existed between pack-years smoked and tumour clonality.

Concerning this clone: The antigen remains undetermined.

Normal lung was taken at the farthest possible site, at least 3 cm from tumour. Germline assignment: CDR1 SGHTA and CDR2 FQGNSA. There are 14 residues in the CDR3. The ends were cut back, 2 bases at V and 4 bases at J, with 12 bases in the middle. Data came from immunoSEQ multiplex PCR; TCRdb stores just in-frame clones and leaves some out. The table has approximately 3,500 clones, around 83% seen once. The receptor's source is a human donor with non-small cell lung cancer. This chain links TRBV7-2 with TRBJ2-7, with TRBD1 as a possible D gene (5 bases). Sequenced input: non-adjacent lung tissue. The CDR3, as DNA: TGTGCCAGCAGCTTACCATACAGGTTGTACGAGCAGTACTTC. Translating it yields CASSLPYRLYEQYF.